This T cell receptor beta chain was recorded in a study of blood T cells in healthy people across ages. A second about 6 to 12 cycle PCR used barcoded and J-beta primers. MiXCR, applied by TCRdb to the 5' RACE reads, yields one record per CDR3 protein. The top ten clones hold 10% to 12% of a sample with about 1.6 million distinct CDR3 sequences, about 35% of them seen once. This clonotype has a handful of counts. At one end the junction does not follow the germline gene, possibly because of a read error. The germline gives CDR1 MNHEY, CDR2 SVGEGT. This CDR3 is built from 15 residues. Sequenced material: blood. This receptor was taken from a woman aged 25 to 39 in good health. The V call is TRBV6-2 or TRBV6-3, the J call TRBJ2-1; 9 positions match TRBD2. The DNA for the CDR3 is TGTGCCAGCAGTACCGGGACTAGCAAATACAATAAGCAGTTCTTC. Its protein is CASSTGTSKYNKQFF.